The rows below give T cell receptor beta chains drawn from one sample of a study of blood T cell repertoires in COVID-19. The method was immunoSEQ multiplex PCR; TCRdb's version includes in-frame clones alone and lacks a portion of them. The table lists some 73,000 clones, 82% of them singletons. The specimen sequenced was peripheral blood. The receptors here all came from a woman aged 55-69 years with acute or convalescent COVID-19. The CDR3 runs from the conserved cysteine through the conserved F or W. Each record gives: D gene, V gene, clone size, J gene, CDR3 protein, CDR3 DNA. The D gene is left open where the match is weak. A row's size may be missing; if present it is once, few, many or a size class.

>.|TRBV7-6|.|TRBJ2-1
CASSLGQYNEQFF
TGTGCCAGCAGCTTAGGCCAGTACAATGAGCAGTTCTTC
>.|TRBV19|.|TRBJ1-5
CASSIVWTADNQPQHF
TGTGCCAGTAGTATAGTCTGGACAGCGGATAATCAGCCCCAGCATTTT
>TRBD1|TRBV18|few|TRBJ2-7
CASSRPGQGAYEQYF
TGTGCCAGCTCACGACCGGGACAGGGGGCCTACGAGCAGTACTTC
>TRBD2|TRBV19|few|TRBJ2-7
CASSTSGRSYEQYF
TGTGCCAGTAGTACTAGCGGGAGATCTTACGAGCAGTACTTC
>TRBD2|TRBV3-1/TRBV3-2|.|TRBJ2-3
CATKPATSLGTDTQYF
TGTGCCACCAAGCCGGCGACTAGCCTGGGGACAGATACGCAGTATTTT
>.|TRBV7-2|.|TRBJ1-3
CASSLDPNGINTIYF
TGTGCCAGCAGCTTGGATCCGAACGGGATAAACACCATATATTTT
>.|TRBV9|.|TRBJ1-2
CASSEYIDGYTF
TGTGCCAGCAGCGAGTACATTGATGGCTACACCTTC
>.|TRBV29-1|.|TRBJ1-2
CSAGGPSHYGYTF
TGCAGCGCCGGGGGGCCCTCCCACTATGGCTACACCTTC
>.|TRBV21-1|.|TRBJ2-2
CASSKELAVSGTGELFF
TGTGCCAGCAGCAAAGAGTTGGCCGTTTCGGGCACCGGGGAGCTGTTTTTT
>TRBD1|TRBV5-1|once|TRBJ2-3
CASSRSPGQGSTDTQYF
TGCGCCAGCAGCCGTTCCCCGGGACAGGGAAGCACAGATACGCAGTATTTT
>.|TRBV15|.|TRBJ2-2
CATSRGGGGTGELFF
TGTGCCACCAGCAGAGGGGGAGGGGGCACCGGGGAGCTGTTTTTT
>.|TRBV5-8|.|TRBJ1-2
CASSLDINYGYTF
TGTGCCAGCAGCTTGGACATCAACTATGGCTACACCTTC
>TRBD1|TRBV6-4|many|TRBJ2-1
CASSSTGGSYNEQFF
TGTGCCAGCAGTTCGACAGGGGGCTCCTACAATGAGCAGTTCTTC
>.|TRBV28|.|TRBJ2-2
CASSFLAGVAGELFF
.
>.|TRBV27|.|TRBJ1-1
CASSLLAGEATEAFF
TGTGCCAGCAGTTTATTGGCGGGTGAGGCCACTGAAGCTTTCTTT
>.|TRBV6-5|.|TRBJ1-3
CASSLQGTGNTIYF
TGTGCCAGCAGCCTACAGGGAACAGGAAACACCATATATTTT
>TRBD1|TRBV7-2|.|TRBJ1-6
CASSSYRGILHF
TGTGCCAGCAGCTCCTACAGGGGTATTCTCCACTTT
>.|TRBV30|.|TRBJ1-4
CAWGPGGTFNEKLFF
TGTGCCTGGGGGCCTGGCGGGACGTTTAATGAAAAACTGTTTTTT
>TRBD1|TRBV30|.|TRBJ1-6
CASRGTGHSPLHF
TGTGCCTCGAGGGGGACAGGCCATTCACCCCTCCACTTT
>.|TRBV6-5|.|TRBJ1-2
CASSLHQGMRGYTF
TGTGCCAGCAGTCTTCATCAGGGGATGAGGGGCTACACCTTC
>.|TRBV20-1|.|TRBJ2-3
CSGRGTDTQYF
TGCAGCGGGAGAGGGACAGATACGCAGTATTTT
>.|TRBV5-1|.|TRBJ2-5
CASRTLTGMGQETQYF
TGCGCCAGCAGGACCCTCACAGGGATGGGGCAAGAGACCCAGTACTTC